This is a list of T cell receptor beta chains from one sample in a study of T cells in Graves' hyperthyroidism and ophthalmopathy. TCRdb re-analysed the multiplex PCR reads in MiXCR, keeping a single row per CDR3 protein. The profile shows 600,000 to 900,000 distinct CDR3 sequences, roughly 17% of them singletons. Material: blood. These receptors came from a man aged 18 to 35 with Graves' hyperthyroidism. The CDR3 runs from the conserved cysteine through the conserved F or W. A D gene is named only where the DNA matches it firmly. Clone size appears in some rows only: once, few, many, or a class for an expanded clone.

abundance	v_gene	d_gene	j_gene	CDR3aa	CDR3nt
NA	TRBV6-1	NA	TRBJ2-6	CASRLLVRRRLSGANVLTF	TGTGCCAGCAGGTTGTTGGTTAGGAGACGTCTTTCTGGGGCCAACGTCCTGACTTTC
many	TRBV2	NA	TRBJ2-1	CATAVSGREQFF	TGTGCCACCGCGGTTAGTGGCCGCGAGCAGTTCTTC
NA	TRBV5-4	NA	TRBJ2-2	CASSLSVGTGELFF	TGTGCCAGCAGTCTATCGGTGGGCACCGGGGAGCTGTTTTTT
NA	TRBV29-1	TRBD1	TRBJ2-5	CSVGWGQGAQETQYF	TGCAGCGTTGGATGGGGACAGGGGGCCCAAGAGACCCAGTACTTC
NA	TRBV3-1	TRBD2	TRBJ2-7	CASSQLDSGRVYEQYF	TGTGCCAGCAGCCAACTTGATAGCGGGAGGGTCTACGAGCAGTACTTC
NA	TRBV28	NA	TRBJ1-2	CASSSAGGYTF	TGTGCCAGCAGTTCCGCAGGGGGCTACACCTTC
NA	TRBV13	TRBD2	TRBJ2-5	CASSLGLLAGYQETQYF	TGTGCCAGCAGCTTAGGCCTCCTAGCGGGATACCAAGAGACCCAGTACTTC
NA	TRBV30	TRBD2	TRBJ2-1	CAWSSIAGLAVYNEQFF	TGTGCCTGGAGTTCAATAGCTGGACTAGCGGTATACAATGAGCAGTTCTTC
many	TRBV20-1	NA	TRBJ2-7	CSAARLLSSYEQYF	TGCAGTGCCGCTCGACTCCTTTCCTCCTACGAGCAGTACTTC
many	TRBV6-1	NA	TRBJ2-1	CASSKRPPWVARYNEQFF	TGTGCCAGCAGTAAACGCCCCCCTTGGGTAGCACGATACAATGAGCAGTTCTTC
NA	TRBV7-8	TRBD2	TRBJ2-3	CASSQENSGRPDTQYF	TGCGCCAGCAGCCAAGAGAATAGCGGGAGGCCAGATACGCAGTATTTT
NA	TRBV29-1	TRBD1	TRBJ2-3	CGGTGDPKTQYF	TGCGGCGGGACAGGAGACCCTAAGACGCAGTATTTT
NA	TRBV7-9	NA	TRBJ1-3	CASSFLQQAHGNTIYF	TGTGCCAGCAGCTTCCTCCAACAGGCTCATGGAAACACCATATATTTT
many	TRBV7-2	NA	TRBJ2-3	CASSFGGPGLTDTQYF	TGTGCCAGCAGCTTTGGGGGGCCGGGACTCACAGATACGCAGTATTTT
NA	TRBV12-3/TRBV12-4	NA	TRBJ2-5	CASSENLGVMETQYF	TGTGCCAGCAGTGAAAACCTAGGGGTTATGGAGACCCAGTACTTC
few	TRBV6-1	NA	TRBJ2-4	CAAAPRNLIQYF	TGTGCCGCGGCCCCCAGGAACCTGATTCAGTACTTC
NA	TRBV2	TRBD2	TRBJ2-4	CASSGLAGWDWGKNIQYF	TGTGCCAGCAGCGGACTAGCGGGCTGGGATTGGGGCAAAAACATTCAGTACTTC
NA	TRBV7-2	TRBD2	TRBJ2-7	CASSLEGGLAGDHEQYF	TGTGCCAGCAGCTTAGAGGGCGGACTAGCGGGAGACCACGAGCAGTACTTC
NA	TRBV6-5	NA	TRBJ1-5	CASSYSYYQPQHF	TGTGCCAGCAGTTACTCGTATTATCAGCCCCAGCATTTT
many	TRBV6-1	NA	TRBJ1-2	CASSLGSDGYTF	TGTGCCAGCAGTTTGGGGTCCGATGGCTACACCTTC
NA	TRBV25-1	NA	TRBJ2-1	CASSESWLNEQFF	TGTGCCAGCAGTGAATCATGGTTGAATGAGCAGTTCTTC
few	TRBV9	NA	TRBJ1-2	CASSPRQEFWSNYGYTF	TGTGCCAGCAGCCCACGACAGGAGTTTTGGTCTAACTATGGCTACACCTTC
many	TRBV28	TRBD2	TRBJ2-7	CASRTSPRGYEQYF	TGTGCCAGCAGAACCAGTCCGCGGGGGTACGAGCAGTACTTC
NA	TRBV5-1	TRBD2	TRBJ2-7	CASRSTSGAPYEQYF	TGCGCCAGCCGGTCGACTAGCGGGGCGCCTTACGAGCAGTACTTC
many	TRBV30	NA	TRBJ2-1	CAWSHGQTYNEQFF	TGTGCCTGGAGTCATGGACAGACCTACAATGAGCAGTTCTTC
many	TRBV5-6	NA	TRBJ2-7	CASSLGGSSSYEQYF	TGTGCCAGCAGCTTAGGAGGATCGAGCTCCTACGAGCAGTACTTC
few	TRBV18	NA	TRBJ2-5	CASSGDENKMTQYF	TGTGCCAGCTCGGGGGATGAGAACAAGATGACCCAGTACTTC
many	TRBV6-5	NA	TRBJ2-2	CASSYRIGRAGELFF	TGTGCCAGCAGTTACCGCATAGGACGGGCCGGGGAGCTGTTTTTT
NA	TRBV6-1	TRBD2	TRBJ2-2	CASSQTAGVNTGELFF	TGTGCCAGCAGTCAAACAGCGGGAGTGAACACCGGGGAGCTGTTTTTT
many	TRBV24-1	NA	TRBJ2-1	CAAASWRNEQFF	TGTGCCGCCGCCTCTTGGAGAAATGAGCAGTTCTTC
NA	TRBV9	TRBD2	TRBJ2-5	CASSVGLAGHYQETQYF	TGTGCCAGCAGCGTAGGCCTAGCGGGCCACTACCAAGAGACCCAGTACTTC
few	TRBV12-5	TRBD1	TRBJ2-3	CASGLAPTGQEYTDTQYF	TGTGCTAGTGGTTTGGCCCCGACCGGACAGGAGTACACAGATACGCAGTATTTT
NA	TRBV19	NA	TRBJ1-1	CASTTGSGQPYTEAFF	TGTGCCAGTACTACTGGGAGTGGACAGCCGTACACTGAAGCTTTCTTT
few	TRBV10-3	TRBD2	TRBJ2-2	CAISESSGSGIMYTGELFF	TGTGCCATCAGTGAGTCATCAGGTAGCGGGATAATGTACACCGGGGAGCTGTTTTTT
NA	TRBV19	NA	TRBJ2-2	CASSMGTVTGQLFF	TGTGCCAGTAGTATGGGCACCGTAACCGGGCAGCTGTTTTTT
NA	TRBV4-1	TRBD2	TRBJ2-7	CASSQATSSYEQYF	TGCGCCAGCAGCCAGGCGACTAGCAGCTACGAGCAGTACTTC
many	TRBV27	TRBD2	TRBJ2-1	CASSSFPLSGGPYNEQFF	TGTGCCAGCAGTTCCTTTCCGCTTAGCGGGGGACCTTACAATGAGCAGTTCTTC
NA	TRBV10-3	NA	TRBJ2-7	CAISDEPLSYEQYF	TGTGCCATCAGTGACGAACCCCTCTCCTACGAGCAGTACTTC
many	TRBV7-2	TRBD1	TRBJ2-7	CASSLVGDRSYEQYF	TGTGCCAGCAGCTTAGTGGGGGACAGATCCTACGAGCAGTACTTC
many	TRBV20-1	TRBD1	TRBJ2-5	CSAKGQGLQETQYF	TGCAGTGCCAAGGGACAGGGCCTCCAAGAGACCCAGTACTTC
few	TRBV29-1	NA	TRBJ2-7	CSVVPGWASREQYF	TGCAGCGTTGTCCCGGGATGGGCCTCTCGGGAGCAGTACTTC
few	TRBV13	NA	TRBJ2-5	CASGGGPSETQYF	TGTGCCTCCGGGGGCGGGCCGTCAGAGACCCAGTACTTC
NA	TRBV6-1	NA	TRBJ1-5	CASSLPWGQPQHF	TGTGCCAGCAGCCTCCCCTGGGGTCAGCCCCAGCATTTT
many	TRBV7-9	NA	TRBJ2-7	CASSLFGQGLGYEQYF	TGTGCCAGCAGCTTATTCGGACAGGGACTAGGCTACGAGCAGTACTTC
NA	TRBV12-5	NA	TRBJ2-7	CASGELGGSYEQYF	TGTGCTAGTGGGGAACTGGGGGGCAGCTACGAGCAGTACTTC
NA	TRBV20-1	TRBD2	TRBJ2-5	CSATRTSGRQETQYF	TGCAGTGCTACTCGGACTAGCGGGAGACAAGAGACCCAGTACTTC
many	TRBV2	TRBD2	TRBJ2-1	CASDGTSVHNEQFF	TGTGCCAGCGACGGGACTAGCGTTCACAATGAGCAGTTCTTC
few	TRBV5-1	NA	TRBJ1-1	CASRSRDNLATEAFF	TGCGCCAGCAGGAGCCGGGACAATCTTGCCACTGAAGCTTTCTTT
many	TRBV5-1	TRBD1	TRBJ1-1	CASSLGGQGDNTEAFF	TGCGCCAGCAGCTTGGGCGGACAGGGGGACAACACTGAAGCTTTCTTT
many	TRBV7-9	NA	TRBJ2-7	CASSLGFGSFSYEQYF	TGTGCCAGCAGCTTAGGGTTTGGGTCCTTCTCCTACGAGCAGTACTTC
NA	TRBV29-1	NA	TRBJ2-1	CSVEFLNNEQFF	TGCAGCGTTGAATTTCTCAACAATGAGCAGTTCTTC
NA	TRBV5-1	NA	TRBJ2-2	CASSLGQTNTGELFF	TGCGCCAGCAGCCTAGGACAAACGAACACCGGGGAGCTGTTTTTT
NA	TRBV14	TRBD2	TRBJ2-7	CASSQEGAGGPNEQYF	TGTGCCAGCAGCCAAGAAGGGGCGGGAGGGCCCAACGAGCAGTACTTC
few	TRBV28	NA	TRBJ1-5	CASSTQRAGNQPQHF	TGTGCCAGCAGTACCCAGAGGGCGGGCAATCAGCCCCAGCATTTT